One and the same sample provided the 16 T cell receptor beta chains below, sequenced in a study of T-cell memory formation after mild COVID-19. TCRdb fed the 5' RACE reads into MiXCR, producing one record per CDR3 protein. Seen here are hundreds of thousands of distinct CDR3 sequences, approximately 15% observed once, and the top ten hold more than 20%. The source material was PBMCs or a T cell subset sorted from them (not recorded which). These receptors came from a man younger than 35 who had mild COVID-19 (a few samples of this study predate the infection). Cell type and time point are not known.

The rearrangement links TRBV7-3 to TRBJ2-6; D perhaps matches TRBD1 (5 bases). The CDR3 extends over 15 amino acids. V was clipped by 4 bases and J by 2 bases, with 9 bases between them. Germline-derived CDR1 and CDR2 are SGHTA and FQGTGA. For the CDR3, the DNA is TGTGCCAGCAGCTCCCTCAGGGCTGGGGCCAACGTCCTGACTTTC. It translates to CASSSLRAGANVLTF.

The chain links TRBV11-2 to TRBJ2-1, with TRBD2 matching 8 bases. CDR3 length: 14 residues. Trimming took 5 bases from V and 6 from J; bases not matched to a gene: 6. The V gene's germline CDR1 is SGHAT and CDR2 FQNNGV. The CDR3 loop is CASSPGLGGNEQFF. CDR3 bases: TGTGCCAGCAGCCCGGGACTAGGCGGCAATGAGCAGTTCTTC.

This clonotype was counted between two and nine times. V and J are TRBV12-3 or TRBV12-4 and TRBJ1-1, with TRBD1 matching 7 bases. V was pared by 8 bases and J by 10 bases, with 4 bases of the junction left unmatched. CDR3 length equals 10 residues. The DNA of the CDR3 is TGTGCCAGCGCAGGGGGAATAGCTTTCTTT. Its protein is CASAGGIAFF.

The chain recombines TRBV4-1 with TRBJ1-4; the D gene is possibly TRBD1 (5 bases). CDR3 size: 16 residues. Germline assignment: CDR1 MGHRA and CDR2 YSYEKL. V shed 4 bases and J shed 6 bases, with 18 bases lying between them. DNA of the CDR3: TGCGCCAGCAGCCCGCCCAGGGTACGAGGGGATGAAAAACTGTTTTTT. Translating it yields CASSPPRVRGDEKLFF.

The V gene is TRBV5-1, the J gene TRBJ2-5; 7 bases map to TRBD2. This CDR3 is 14 amino acids long. With 4 bases clipped from V and 4 bases from J, the junction kept 7 bases outside the gene matches. CDR1 is SGHRS, CDR2 YFSETQ, per germline. The CDR3 DNA reads TGCGCCAGCAGCGACCCGGCTAGCGGAGAGACCCAGTACTTC. It codes for CASSDPASGETQYF.

V is TRBV4-1 and J is TRBJ1-5; maybe TRBD1 (5 bases). Trimming shortened V by 3 bases and J by 0 bases, and 9 bases separated the two germline ends. Germline-derived CDR1 and CDR2 are MGHRA and YSYEKL. This CDR3 region has 15 residues. The CDR3, as DNA: TGCGCCAGCAGCCATCGACAGAATAGCAATCAGCCCCAGCATTTT. Its protein product is CASSHRQNSNQPQHF.

A few counts support this clonotype. The chain is built from TRBV18 and TRBJ1-2; D unresolved. The CDR3 totals 14 residues. The V end was cut by 3 bases, the J end by 5 bases, with 13 bases between. Germline loops: CDR1 KGHSH, CDR2 LQKENI. CDR3 sequence reads: CASSPSTVPYGYTF. In DNA form, the CDR3 reads TGTGCCAGCTCACCTTCGACCGTGCCGTATGGCTACACCTTC.

The chain joins TRBV27 to TRBJ1-1, with D hard to call. In germline, CDR1 is MNHEY, CDR2 SMNVEV (reference sequence). V was pared by 6 bases and J by 2 bases, with 16 bases between. This CDR3 has 15 residues. For the CDR3, the DNA is TGTGCCAGCAGGGGTATGGGGATCGGTAACACTGAAGCTTTCTTT. Protein product: CASRGMGIGNTEAFF.

The V gene is TRBV21-1, the J gene TRBJ1-5; TRBD1, the table's D call, lacks a check against the DNA. TRBV21-1 is recorded as a pseudogene. There are 11 residues in the CDR3. In nucleotides, the CDR3 is TGTGCTACAGGGACACATCAGCCCCAGCATTTT. Translation gives CATGTHQPQHF.

Only a few counts were recorded for this clonotype. The rearrangement uses TRBV5-1 and TRBJ2-3; 10 nucleotides match TRBD2. The CDR3 is 16 residues long. Germline lookup yields CDR1 SGHRS and CDR2 YFSETQ. V shed 4 bases, J shed 4 bases, and the junction held 9 bases outside the gene matches. The CDR3 region is CASSPPLAGEADTQYF. As DNA, the CDR3 is TGCGCCAGCAGCCCCCCGCTAGCGGGGGAGGCAGATACGCAGTATTTT.

The rearrangement uses TRBV4-1 and TRBJ1-6; 7 nucleotides line up with TRBD1. V trimming: 4 bases; J trimming: 7 bases; junction bases outside the gene matches: 7. CDR1 MGHRA and CDR2 YSYEKL come from the germline V gene. This CDR3 has 15 amino acids. The CDR3 nucleotides read TGCGCCAGCAGCCTCGAGGGGGCCCGCAATTCACCCCTCCACTTT. Residues: CASSLEGARNSPLHF.

This clonotype has only a few counts. The V call is TRBV27, the J call TRBJ1-4; 7 bases fit TRBD1. The length of the CDR3 is 16 residues. Trimming removed 7 bases from V and 2 bases from J; junction bases left unmatched: 10. From germline, CDR1 is MNHEY and CDR2 SMNVEV (reference sequence). For the CDR3, the DNA is TGTGCCAGCAACGTGAGGGGGCCGAGGACTAATGAAAAACTGTTTTTT. Translation gives CASNVRGPRTNEKLFF.

The table lists this clonotype with a few counts. A clone one base away is much larger, so this may be a read error. The gene calls are TRBV5-1 and TRBJ2-3; TRBD1 matches at 9 bases. CDR3 length: 17 residues. The germline V gene has CDR1 SGHRS and CDR2 YFSETQ. V dropped 3 bases and J dropped 3; count of bases not matched to a gene: 11. The CDR3 here is CASSSSTVTGGTDTQYF. In DNA form, the CDR3 reads TGCGCCAGCAGCTCCTCGACCGTGACAGGGGGTACAGATACGCAGTATTTT.

This clonotype was found a few times. The genes are TRBV9 and TRBJ2-7, with 8 bases that match TRBD2. CDR3 length: 15 amino acids. Trimming removed 0 bases from V and 1 base from J; junction bases left unmatched: 3. CDR1 and CDR2 from the germline V gene are SGDLS and YYNGEE. CDR3 residues: CASSVGAGGSYEQYF. In DNA form, the CDR3 reads TGTGCCAGCAGCGTAGGTGCGGGGGGTTCCTACGAGCAGTACTTC.

J is TRBJ2-7 and V is TRBV4-1, with 10 bases fitting TRBD1. This CDR3 contains 16 residues. The junction had 6 bases not matched to a gene; V was cut back by 1 base and J by 3 bases. Per germline, CDR1 MGHRA and CDR2 YSYEKL. The CDR3 sequence is CASSQGTGQGNYEQYV. CDR3 coding DNA: TGCGCCAGCAGCCAAGGGACGGGACAGGGGAACTACGAGCAGTACGTC.

The J gene is TRBJ2-1, the V gene TRBV7-9; 7 bases align to TRBD2. After removal of 6 bases from V and 3 bases from J, the junction contained 14 bases not matched to a gene. CDR3 length: 17 residues. In germline, CDR1 is SEHNR, CDR2 FQNEAQ (reference sequence). DNA of the CDR3: TGTGCCAGCAGACACTACCGGGAGTCTAGCGGCTACAATGAGCAGTTCTTC. Protein: CASRHYRESSGYNEQFF.